Listed below are T cell receptor beta chains from one sample, sequenced in a study of blood T cell repertoires in COVID-19. Data came from immunoSEQ multiplex PCR; TCRdb stores just in-frame clones and leaves some out. This table has over 200,000 clones, approximately 83% appearing once. What was sequenced was peripheral blood. These receptors originate from a middle-aged woman with active or convalescent COVID-19. The CDR3 runs from the conserved cysteine through the conserved F or W. The order of the fields is clone size, J gene, V gene, D gene, CDR3 protein, CDR3 DNA. D genes are given only for firm matches. Some rows mark clone size as missing; the rest say once, few, many or name a class of expanded clone.

clone_size: once
j_call: TRBJ2-3
v_call: TRBV9
d_call: -
cdr3_aa: CASSDTREDTQYF
cdr3_nt: TGTGCCAGCAGCGATACTAGGGAGGATACGCAGTATTTT

clone_size: -
j_call: TRBJ1-1
v_call: TRBV4-3
d_call: -
cdr3_aa: CASSQDSAAGTIFTEAFF
cdr3_nt: TGCGCCAGCAGCCAAGATAGTGCGGCAGGGACTATCTTCACTGAAGCTTTCTTT

clone_size: once
j_call: TRBJ2-3
v_call: TRBV25-1
d_call: TRBD2
cdr3_aa: CASSENSGILPDTQYF
cdr3_nt: TGTGCCAGCAGTGAAAATAGCGGGATTCTCCCAGATACGCAGTATTTT

clone_size: -
j_call: TRBJ2-7
v_call: TRBV6-2/TRBV6-3
d_call: TRBD1
cdr3_aa: CASSSGTGGYPYEQYF
cdr3_nt: TGTGCCAGCAGTTCTGGGACAGGGGGCTACCCGTACGAGCAGTACTTC

clone_size: -
j_call: TRBJ1-6
v_call: TRBV12-3/TRBV12-4
d_call: -
cdr3_aa: CASSPGGNSPLHF
cdr3_nt: TGTGCCAGCAGTCCCGGAGGGAATTCACCCCTCCACTTT

clone_size: few
j_call: TRBJ1-2
v_call: TRBV19
d_call: -
cdr3_aa: CASNNYANYGYTF
cdr3_nt: TGTGCCAGTAATAACTACGCTAACTATGGCTACACCTTC

clone_size: -
j_call: TRBJ2-6
v_call: TRBV28
d_call: TRBD1
cdr3_aa: CASSLRVDRGLLSGANVLTF
cdr3_nt: TGTGCCAGCAGTTTAAGGGTCGACAGGGGACTCCTATCTGGGGCCAACGTCCTGACTTTC

clone_size: -
j_call: TRBJ1-1
v_call: TRBV21-1
d_call: -
cdr3_aa: CASSNVYRLRNTEAFF
cdr3_nt: TGTGCCAGCAGCAACGTCTACAGGCTGAGGAACACTGAAGCTTTCTTT

clone_size: -
j_call: TRBJ2-1
v_call: TRBV14
d_call: -
cdr3_aa: CASSQDWGVTYNEQFF
cdr3_nt: TGTGCCAGCAGCCAAGATTGGGGGGTAACCTACAATGAGCAGTTCTTC

clone_size: few
j_call: TRBJ1-5
v_call: TRBV24-1
d_call: -
cdr3_aa: CATSDLWRNQPQHF
cdr3_nt: TGTGCCACCAGTGATCTCTGGCGCAATCAGCCCCAGCATTTT

clone_size: -
j_call: TRBJ1-2
v_call: TRBV19
d_call: -
cdr3_aa: CASMGRVYGYTF
cdr3_nt: TGTGCCAGTATGGGCAGGGTCTATGGCTACACCTTC

clone_size: -
j_call: TRBJ2-2
v_call: TRBV7-8
d_call: TRBD2
cdr3_aa: CASSLSGGGAVSTGELFF
cdr3_nt: TGTGCCAGCAGCCTATCTGGCGGGGGGGCAGTAAGCACCGGGGAGCTGTTTTTT

clone_size: -
j_call: TRBJ1-5
v_call: TRBV19
d_call: TRBD1
cdr3_aa: CASSVGTGGNQPQHF
cdr3_nt: TGTGCCAGTAGTGTAGGGACAGGGGGCAATCAGCCCCAGCATTTT

clone_size: -
j_call: TRBJ2-7
v_call: TRBV18
d_call: TRBD1
cdr3_aa: CASSPLDREPYEQYF
cdr3_nt: TGTGCCAGCTCACCTTTGGACAGGGAGCCCTACGAGCAGTACTTC

clone_size: -
j_call: TRBJ2-2
v_call: TRBV15
d_call: TRBD1
cdr3_aa: CATGRKQGSTGELFF
cdr3_nt: TGTGCCACCGGACGAAAACAGGGGAGCACCGGGGAGCTGTTTTTT

clone_size: -
j_call: TRBJ2-7
v_call: TRBV30
d_call: TRBD2
cdr3_aa: CAWDATSGIYEQYF
cdr3_nt: TGTGCCTGGGACGCGACTAGCGGCATTTACGAGCAGTACTTC

clone_size: -
j_call: TRBJ1-1
v_call: TRBV6-6
d_call: TRBD1
cdr3_aa: CASSDTGGRRTEAFF
cdr3_nt: TGTGCCAGCAGTGATACAGGGGGACGGAGGACTGAAGCTTTCTTT

clone_size: -
j_call: TRBJ2-5
v_call: TRBV11-3
d_call: -
cdr3_aa: CASSLGLTAVQETQYF
cdr3_nt: TGTGCCAGCAGCTTAGGTCTGACAGCCGTCCAAGAGACCCAGTACTTC

clone_size: -
j_call: TRBJ2-3
v_call: TRBV14
d_call: TRBD1
cdr3_aa: CASRQIGTGKSTDTQYF
cdr3_nt: TGTGCCAGCAGACAGATCGGGACAGGGAAAAGCACAGATACGCAGTATTTT

clone_size: once
j_call: TRBJ1-1
v_call: TRBV19
d_call: -
cdr3_aa: CASSGRGLLNTEAFF
cdr3_nt: TGTGCCAGTAGTGGCAGGGGACTATTAAACACTGAAGCTTTCTTT

clone_size: -
j_call: TRBJ2-3
v_call: TRBV13
d_call: TRBD2
cdr3_aa: CASSLTTSGTDTQYF
cdr3_nt: TGTGCCAGCAGCTTAACAACTAGCGGCACAGATACGCAGTATTTT

clone_size: -
j_call: TRBJ1-6
v_call: TRBV15
d_call: -
cdr3_aa: CATSKTGDKNSPLHF
cdr3_nt: TGTGCCACCAGCAAGACAGGTGATAAGAATTCACCCCTCCACTTT

clone_size: -
j_call: TRBJ2-1
v_call: TRBV7-8
d_call: TRBD2
cdr3_aa: CASSSLTSANEQFF
cdr3_nt: TGTGCCAGCAGCTCTCTGACTAGCGCCAATGAGCAGTTCTTC

clone_size: -
j_call: TRBJ2-4
v_call: TRBV19
d_call: -
cdr3_aa: CASSMERGAKNIQYF
cdr3_nt: TGTGCCAGTAGTATGGAAAGAGGGGCCAAAAACATTCAGTACTTC

clone_size: -
j_call: TRBJ2-6
v_call: TRBV21-1
d_call: -
cdr3_aa: CASSKERTSGMKAGANVLTF
cdr3_nt: TGTGCCAGCAGCAAAGAAAGGACTAGCGGGATGAAAGCTGGGGCCAACGTCCTGACTTTC

clone_size: -
j_call: TRBJ2-7
v_call: TRBV13
d_call: -
cdr3_aa: CASSPQQSYSSYEQYF
cdr3_nt: TGTGCCAGCAGCCCCCAACAGTCCTACAGCTCCTACGAGCAGTACTTC

clone_size: -
j_call: TRBJ1-6
v_call: TRBV27
d_call: -
cdr3_aa: CASSYIGSSYNSPLHF
cdr3_nt: TGTGCCAGCAGTTATATAGGGAGCTCCTATAATTCACCCCTCCACTTT

clone_size: -
j_call: TRBJ1-5
v_call: TRBV24-1
d_call: -
cdr3_aa: CATSGLTGPEQPQHF
cdr3_nt: TGTGCCACCAGTGGCCTGACAGGTCCGGAACAGCCCCAGCATTTT

clone_size: -
j_call: TRBJ1-4
v_call: TRBV30
d_call: TRBD1
cdr3_aa: CAWSQGAANEKLFF
cdr3_nt: TGTGCCTGGAGTCAGGGGGCGGCTAATGAAAAACTGTTTTTT

clone_size: few
j_call: TRBJ2-1
v_call: TRBV5-1
d_call: TRBD2
cdr3_aa: CASSFSGGSYNEQFF
cdr3_nt: TGCGCCAGCAGCTTTTCGGGAGGCTCCTACAATGAGCAGTTCTTC

clone_size: few
j_call: TRBJ2-2
v_call: TRBV30
d_call: TRBD1
cdr3_aa: CAWSGGTVGGELFF
cdr3_nt: TGTGCCTGGAGTGGGGGGACAGTTGGCGGGGAGCTGTTTTTT

clone_size: -
j_call: TRBJ1-6
v_call: TRBV11-2
d_call: -
cdr3_aa: CASSLAPPTGTYNSPLHF
cdr3_nt: TGTGCCAGCAGCTTAGCCCCCCCGACAGGAACCTATAATTCACCCCTCCACTTT

clone_size: -
j_call: TRBJ1-4
v_call: TRBV2
d_call: TRBD1
cdr3_aa: CASSGGTGFEKLFF
cdr3_nt: TGTGCCAGCAGTGGGGGGACAGGGTTTGAAAAACTGTTTTTT

clone_size: once
j_call: TRBJ1-4
v_call: TRBV29-1
d_call: -
cdr3_aa: CSVEFGATNEKLFF
cdr3_nt: TGCAGCGTTGAGTTCGGTGCAACTAATGAAAAACTGTTTTTT

clone_size: -
j_call: TRBJ2-2
v_call: TRBV5-4
d_call: -
cdr3_aa: CASSSGRAGARTGELFF
cdr3_nt: TGTGCCAGCAGCTCGGGCCGGGCGGGGGCGCGCACCGGGGAGCTGTTTTTT

clone_size: -
j_call: TRBJ1-2
v_call: TRBV7-9
d_call: -
cdr3_aa: CASSLGGGRKNYGYTF
cdr3_nt: TGTGCCAGCAGCTTAGGGGGAGGGAGAAAAAACTATGGCTACACCTTC

clone_size: few
j_call: TRBJ1-2
v_call: TRBV7-2
d_call: -
cdr3_aa: CASSPARHILNYGYTF
cdr3_nt: TGTGCCAGCAGCCCAGCCCGACACATCTTAAACTATGGCTACACCTTC

clone_size: -
j_call: TRBJ2-1
v_call: TRBV19
d_call: -
cdr3_aa: CASSINVFGSSYNEQFF
cdr3_nt: TGTGCCAGTAGTATTAACGTTTTCGGGAGCTCCTACAATGAGCAGTTCTTC

clone_size: -
j_call: TRBJ2-7
v_call: TRBV3-1/TRBV3-2
d_call: -
cdr3_aa: CASSPQPGFEQYF
cdr3_nt: TGTGCCAGCAGCCCCCAGCCGGGGTTCGAGCAGTACTTC

clone_size: -
j_call: TRBJ1-6
v_call: TRBV2
d_call: -
cdr3_aa: CASRGRTAREGPLHF
cdr3_nt: TGTGCCAGCAGGGGCCGAACCGCAAGAGAGGGACCCCTCCACTTT